This T cell receptor beta chain was observed in a study of blood T cell repertoires in COVID-19. About the research overall: Sites in the United States, Italy and Spain provided acute and convalescent COVID-19 samples. In each case, the material was cDNA or gDNA derived from T cells, B-cell-depleted T cells, or PBMCs.

Exposed study participants had met a COVID-19 case within 2 weeks before entry. Original data processing: The authors estimated nucleated cell counts from reference gene primer amplification. Generated by immunoSEQ multiplex PCR, the TCRdb table keeps only in-frame clones and is missing some. V, J and clone size are those of that table, while D and trimming were read from the DNA. This repertoire shows about 350,000 clones, roughly 90% found once; its top ten account for over 1%. This receptor was taken from a woman aged 25 to 39 who had been exposed to COVID-19. Sequenced sample: PBMCs or T cells enriched from blood (not recorded which).

The CDR3 DNA follows: TGTGCCAGCACTGCGACTAGCGGGAGCGGCGGTGAGCAGTTCTTC. This translates into CASTATSGSGGEQFF. The J gene is TRBJ2-1, the V gene TRBV2; TRBD2 matches 12 bases. This CDR3 is 15 amino acids long. V lost 7 bases, J lost 9 bases, and 10 bases stayed unmatched. Germline V gene data show CDR1 as SNHLY and CDR2 as FYNNEI.